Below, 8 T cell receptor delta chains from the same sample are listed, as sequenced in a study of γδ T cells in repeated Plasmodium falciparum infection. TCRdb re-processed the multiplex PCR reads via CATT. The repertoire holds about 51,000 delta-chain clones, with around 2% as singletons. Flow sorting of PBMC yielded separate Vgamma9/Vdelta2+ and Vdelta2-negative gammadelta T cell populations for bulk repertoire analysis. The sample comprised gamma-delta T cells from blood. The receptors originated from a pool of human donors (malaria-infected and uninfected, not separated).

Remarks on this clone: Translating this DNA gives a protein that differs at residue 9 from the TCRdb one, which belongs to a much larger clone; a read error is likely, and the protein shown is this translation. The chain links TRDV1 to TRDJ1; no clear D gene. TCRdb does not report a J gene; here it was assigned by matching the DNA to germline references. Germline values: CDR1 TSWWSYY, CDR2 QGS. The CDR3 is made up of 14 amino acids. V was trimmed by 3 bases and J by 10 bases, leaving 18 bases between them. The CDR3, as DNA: TGTGCTCTTGGGGACCCTAGTGGCGTAATTAGACTCATCTTT. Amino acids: CALGDPSGVIRLIF.

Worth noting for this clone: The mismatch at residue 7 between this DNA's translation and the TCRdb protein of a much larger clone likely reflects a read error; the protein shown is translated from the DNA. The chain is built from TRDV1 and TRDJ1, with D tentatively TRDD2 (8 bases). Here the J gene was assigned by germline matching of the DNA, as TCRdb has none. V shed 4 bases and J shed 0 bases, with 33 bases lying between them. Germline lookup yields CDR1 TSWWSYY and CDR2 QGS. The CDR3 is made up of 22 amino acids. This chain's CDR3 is CALGGPDFLRNWGWRYTDKLIF. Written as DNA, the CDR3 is TGTGCTCTTGGGGGTCCCGACTTCCTACGAAACTGGGGATGGAGGTACACCGATAAACTCATCTTT.

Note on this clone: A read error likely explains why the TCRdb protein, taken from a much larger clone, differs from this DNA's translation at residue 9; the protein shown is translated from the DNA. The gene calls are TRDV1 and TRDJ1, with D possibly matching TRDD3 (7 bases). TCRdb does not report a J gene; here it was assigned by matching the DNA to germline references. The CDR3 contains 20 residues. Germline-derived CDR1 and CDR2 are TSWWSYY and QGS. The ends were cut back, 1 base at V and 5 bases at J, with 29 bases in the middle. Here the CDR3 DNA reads TGTGCTCTTGGGGAACGGGAGGCCCTCCTACGCATCTGGGGGGTTGATAAACTCATCTTT. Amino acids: CALGEREALLRIWGVDKLIF.

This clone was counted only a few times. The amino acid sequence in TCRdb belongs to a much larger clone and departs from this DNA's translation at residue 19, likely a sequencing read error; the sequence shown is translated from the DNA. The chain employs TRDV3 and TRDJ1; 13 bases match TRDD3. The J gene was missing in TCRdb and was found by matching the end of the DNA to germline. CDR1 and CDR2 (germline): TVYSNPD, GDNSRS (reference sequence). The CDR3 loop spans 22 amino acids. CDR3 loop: CAFSSYGTLLGDTVPHTDELIF. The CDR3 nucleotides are TGTGCCTTTTCTTCCTACGGCACCTTACTGGGGGATACGGTACCTCACACCGATGAACTCATCTTT. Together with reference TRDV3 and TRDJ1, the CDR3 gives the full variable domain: CDKVTQSSPDQTVASGSEVVLLCTYDTVYSNPDLFWYRIRPDYSFQFVFYGDNSRSEGADFTQGRFSVKHILTQKAFHLVISPVRTEDSATYYCAFSSYGTLLGDTVPHTDELIFGKGTRVTVEP.

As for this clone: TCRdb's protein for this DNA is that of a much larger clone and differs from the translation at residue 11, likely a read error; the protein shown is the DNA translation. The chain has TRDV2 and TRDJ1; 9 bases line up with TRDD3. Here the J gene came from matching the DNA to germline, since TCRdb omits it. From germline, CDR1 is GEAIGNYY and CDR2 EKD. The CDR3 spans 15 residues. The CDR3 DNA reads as TGTGCCTGTGACTTACTGGGGGAGCTCACCTATAAACTCATCTTT. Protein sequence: CACDLLGELTYKLIF.

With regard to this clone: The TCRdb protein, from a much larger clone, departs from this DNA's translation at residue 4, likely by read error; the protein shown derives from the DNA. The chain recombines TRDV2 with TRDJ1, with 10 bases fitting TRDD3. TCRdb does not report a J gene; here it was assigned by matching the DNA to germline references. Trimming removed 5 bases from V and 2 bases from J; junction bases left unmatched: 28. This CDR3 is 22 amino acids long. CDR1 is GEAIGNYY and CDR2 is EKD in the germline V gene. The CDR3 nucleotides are TGTGCCTGTGTCACGGTGGGCTCAGTGAAGACTTCACTGGGGGATTCAACCGATAAACTCATCTTT. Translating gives CACVTVGSVKTSLGDSTDKLIF.

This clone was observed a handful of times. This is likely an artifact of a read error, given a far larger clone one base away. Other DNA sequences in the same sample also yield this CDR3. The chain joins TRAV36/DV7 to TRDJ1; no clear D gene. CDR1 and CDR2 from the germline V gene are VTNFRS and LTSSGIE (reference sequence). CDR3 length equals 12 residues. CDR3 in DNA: TGTGCTGTAAGAGGAACAACCGATAAACTCATTTTT. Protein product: CAVRGTTDKLIF.

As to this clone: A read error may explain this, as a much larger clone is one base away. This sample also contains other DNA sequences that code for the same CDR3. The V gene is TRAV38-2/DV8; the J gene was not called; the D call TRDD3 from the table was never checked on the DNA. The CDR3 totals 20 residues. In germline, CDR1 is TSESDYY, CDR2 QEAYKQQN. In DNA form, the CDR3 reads TGTGCTTATAGGAGCGGCACTGCTTTCCGCGTCGGGGATCGCAGGGATAAGCTCATCTTT. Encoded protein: CAYRSGTAFRVGDRRDKLIF.